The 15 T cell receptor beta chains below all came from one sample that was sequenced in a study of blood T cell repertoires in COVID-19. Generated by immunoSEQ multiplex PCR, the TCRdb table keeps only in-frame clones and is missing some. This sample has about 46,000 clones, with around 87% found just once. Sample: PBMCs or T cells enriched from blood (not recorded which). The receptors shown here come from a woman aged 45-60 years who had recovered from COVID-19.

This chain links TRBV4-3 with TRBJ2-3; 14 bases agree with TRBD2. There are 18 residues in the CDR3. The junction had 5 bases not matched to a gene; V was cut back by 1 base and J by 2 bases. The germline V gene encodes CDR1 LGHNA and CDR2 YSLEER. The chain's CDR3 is CASSQGLAGGPATDTQYF. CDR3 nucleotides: TGCGCCAGCAGCCAAGGACTAGCGGGAGGGCCGGCCACAGATACGCAGTATTTT.

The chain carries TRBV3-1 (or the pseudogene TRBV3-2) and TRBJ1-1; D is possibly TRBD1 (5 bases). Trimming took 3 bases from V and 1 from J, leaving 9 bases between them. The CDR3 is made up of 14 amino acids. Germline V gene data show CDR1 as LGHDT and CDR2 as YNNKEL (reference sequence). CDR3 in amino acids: CASSQGLTNTEAFF. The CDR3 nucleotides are TGTGCCAGCAGCCAGGGACTGACGAACACTGAAGCTTTCTTT.

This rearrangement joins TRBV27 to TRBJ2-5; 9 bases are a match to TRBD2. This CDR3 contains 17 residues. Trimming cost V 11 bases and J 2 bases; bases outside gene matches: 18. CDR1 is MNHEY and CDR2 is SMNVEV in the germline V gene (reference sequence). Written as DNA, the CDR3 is TGTGCCGTCAAGCGGTCCCTGGCGGGAGGGACTCAAGAGACCCAGTACTTC. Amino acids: CAVKRSLAGGTQETQYF.

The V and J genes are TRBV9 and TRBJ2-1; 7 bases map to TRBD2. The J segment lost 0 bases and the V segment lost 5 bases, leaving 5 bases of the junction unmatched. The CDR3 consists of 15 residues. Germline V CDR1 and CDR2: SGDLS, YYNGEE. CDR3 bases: TGTGCCAGCAGTGCTCTAGCGGACTCCTACAATGAGCAGTTCTTC. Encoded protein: CASSALADSYNEQFF.

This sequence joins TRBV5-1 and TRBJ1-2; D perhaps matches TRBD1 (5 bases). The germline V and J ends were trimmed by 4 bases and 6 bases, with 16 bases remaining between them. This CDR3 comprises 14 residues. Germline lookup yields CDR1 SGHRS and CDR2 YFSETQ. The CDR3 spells CASSIFGEGNGYTF. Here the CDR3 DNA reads TGCGCCAGCAGCATTTTCGGGGAGGGGAATGGCTACACCTTC. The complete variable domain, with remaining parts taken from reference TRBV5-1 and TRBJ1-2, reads KAGVTQTPRYLIKTRGQQVTLSCSPISGHRSVSWYQQTPGQGLQFLFEYFSETQRNKGNFPGRFSGRQFSNSRSEMNVSTLELGDSALYLCASSIFGEGNGYTFGSGTRLTVV.

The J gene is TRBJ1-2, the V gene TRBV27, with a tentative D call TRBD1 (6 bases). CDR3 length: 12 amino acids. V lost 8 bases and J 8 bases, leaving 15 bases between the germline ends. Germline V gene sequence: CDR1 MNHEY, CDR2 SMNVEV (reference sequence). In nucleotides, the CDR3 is TGTGCCAGCCGATCAGGGGTCGGAGGCTACACCTTC. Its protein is CASRSGVGGYTF.

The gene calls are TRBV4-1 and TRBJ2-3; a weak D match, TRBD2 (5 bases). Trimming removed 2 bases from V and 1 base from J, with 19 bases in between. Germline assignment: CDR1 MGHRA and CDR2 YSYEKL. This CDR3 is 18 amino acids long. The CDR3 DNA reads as TGCGCCAGCAGCCAACGTGACCCCAGCGGCGGCGGCACAGATACGCAGTATTTT. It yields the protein CASSQRDPSGGGTDTQYF.

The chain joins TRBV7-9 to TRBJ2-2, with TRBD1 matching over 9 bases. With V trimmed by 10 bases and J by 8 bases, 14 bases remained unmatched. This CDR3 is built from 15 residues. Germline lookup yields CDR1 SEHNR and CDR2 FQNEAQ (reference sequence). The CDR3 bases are TGTGCCATCGCCGAGGGGAGGACAGGGGTTGGGGAGCTGTTTTTT. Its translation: CAIAEGRTGVGELFF.

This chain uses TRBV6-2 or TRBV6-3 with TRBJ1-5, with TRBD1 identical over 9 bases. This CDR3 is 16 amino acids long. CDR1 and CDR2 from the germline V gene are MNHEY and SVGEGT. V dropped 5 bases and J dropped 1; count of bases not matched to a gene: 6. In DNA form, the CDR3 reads TGTGCCAGCAGTGGCACAGGGGGCCTAAGCAATCAGCCCCAGCATTTT. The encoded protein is CASSGTGGLSNQPQHF.

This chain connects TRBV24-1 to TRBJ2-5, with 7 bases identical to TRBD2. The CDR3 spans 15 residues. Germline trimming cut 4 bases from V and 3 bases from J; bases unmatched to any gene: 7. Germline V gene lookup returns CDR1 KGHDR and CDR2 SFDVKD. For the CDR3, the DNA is TGTGCCACCAGTGAGGCTAGCGGACCAAAAGAGACCCAGTACTTC. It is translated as CATSEASGPKETQYF.

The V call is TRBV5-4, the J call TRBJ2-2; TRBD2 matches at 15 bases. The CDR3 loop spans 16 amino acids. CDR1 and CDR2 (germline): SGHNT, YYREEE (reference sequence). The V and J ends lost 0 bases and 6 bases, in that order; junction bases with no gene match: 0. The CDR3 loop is CASSLGTSGGAGELFF. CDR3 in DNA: TGTGCCAGCAGCTTGGGGACTAGCGGGGGGGCCGGGGAGCTGTTTTTT.

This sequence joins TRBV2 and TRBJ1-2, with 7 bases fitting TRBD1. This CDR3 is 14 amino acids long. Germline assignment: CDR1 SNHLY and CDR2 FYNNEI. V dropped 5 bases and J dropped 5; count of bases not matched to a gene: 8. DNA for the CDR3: TGTGCCAGCAGTTTTACGGGACAGACGTATGGCTACACCTTC. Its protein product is CASSFTGQTYGYTF.

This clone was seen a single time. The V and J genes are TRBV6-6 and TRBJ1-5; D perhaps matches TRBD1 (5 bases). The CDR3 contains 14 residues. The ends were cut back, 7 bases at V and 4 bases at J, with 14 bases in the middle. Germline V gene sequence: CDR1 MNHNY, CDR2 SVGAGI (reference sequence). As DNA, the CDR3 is TGTGCCAGCACCGACCGGGGGTATAATCAGCCCCAGCATTTT. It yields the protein CASTDRGYNQPQHF.

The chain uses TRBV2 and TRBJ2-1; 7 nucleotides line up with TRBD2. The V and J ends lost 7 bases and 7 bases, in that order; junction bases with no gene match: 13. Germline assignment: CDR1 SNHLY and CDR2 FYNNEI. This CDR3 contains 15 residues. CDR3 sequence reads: CASTEGGSRVNEQFF. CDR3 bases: TGTGCCAGCACCGAGGGCGGGAGCAGGGTGAATGAGCAGTTCTTC.

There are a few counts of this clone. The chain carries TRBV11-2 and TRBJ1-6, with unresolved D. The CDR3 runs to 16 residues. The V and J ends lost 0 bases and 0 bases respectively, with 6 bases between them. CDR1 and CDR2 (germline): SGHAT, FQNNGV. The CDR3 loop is CASSLDASSYNSPLHF. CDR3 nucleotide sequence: TGTGCCAGCAGCTTAGATGCGAGCTCCTATAATTCACCCCTCCACTTT.